This section outlines one TCR beta chain sequence together with its context. The antigen remains unidentified. The sample comes from a study of T cell responses to AZD1222 COVID-19 vaccine. Broader study findings: A reported finding is that nearly half of spike-specific TCRs target unmutated variant regions. Baseline seropositivity characterized only a handful of AZD1222 recipients. White British people made up most donors, females outnumbered males, and clonal diversity was possibly underestimated.

Profiling relied on immunoSEQ multiplex PCR, and the TCRdb table lists in-frame clones only, not all of them. The top ten hold roughly a quarter of the sample, which has about 76,000 clones, about 80% seen once. This material consisted of peripheral blood, taken 28 days after the second dose of the MenACWY control vaccine. This TCR derives from an adult who received the MenACWY meningococcal vaccine as a control.

The CDR3 DNA sequence: TGTGCCAGCAGCTTAGGAGGGGGCCCTGAGGAGACCCAGTACTTC. As protein: CASSLGGGPEETQYF. V usage is TRBV7-2 and J usage is TRBJ2-5, with 7 bases identical to TRBD1. J gave up 5 bases and V 1 base, and 7 bases lay outside the gene matches. Germline V gene data show CDR1 as SGHTA and CDR2 as FQGNSA. The CDR3 has 15 amino acids.